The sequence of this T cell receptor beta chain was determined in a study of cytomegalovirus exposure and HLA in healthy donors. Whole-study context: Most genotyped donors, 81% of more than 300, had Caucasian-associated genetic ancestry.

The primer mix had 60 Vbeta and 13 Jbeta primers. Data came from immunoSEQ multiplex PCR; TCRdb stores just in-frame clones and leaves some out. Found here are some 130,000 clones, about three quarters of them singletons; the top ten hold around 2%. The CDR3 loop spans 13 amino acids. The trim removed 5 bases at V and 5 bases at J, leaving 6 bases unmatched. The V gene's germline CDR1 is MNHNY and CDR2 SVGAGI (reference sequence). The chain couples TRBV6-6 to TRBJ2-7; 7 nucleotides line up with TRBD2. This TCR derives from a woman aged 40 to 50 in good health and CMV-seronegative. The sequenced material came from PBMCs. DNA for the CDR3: TGTGCCAGCAGTCAAGCGGGGTGGGACGAGCAGTACTTC. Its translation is CASSQAGWDEQYF.